The rows below give T cell receptor beta chains drawn from one sample of a study of patients and donors after allogeneic stem cell transplantation. TCRdb reanalysed the RT-PCR reads using MiXCR and keeps one entry per CDR3 protein. The sample holds 90,000 to 130,000 distinct CDR3 sequences, 35% to 45% seen once. Sample: blood, either unsorted or a sorted T cell fraction (not recorded which). All receptors come from a human donor who was either an allogeneic HSCT recipient or a stem cell or donor lymphocyte infusion donor (not recorded which). It is not recorded whose cells these are; they may come from a transplant donor. Each CDR3 is given with its conserved first and last residue. D genes are given only for firm matches. Part of the rows lack a size; the others show once, few, many or a class for expanded clones.

D	length	size	J	V	DNA	CDR3
-	15	few	TRBJ1-5	TRBV19	TGTGCCAGTAGTATAGGAGGATTCTTAGGGCAGCCCCAGCATTTT	CASSIGGFLGQPQHF
-	12	-	TRBJ2-5	TRBV4-2	TGTGCCAGCAGCAGGGGACCCGCGACCCAGTACTTC	CASSRGPATQYF
-	14	-	TRBJ2-1	TRBV5-1	TGCGCCAGCAGCTTAGGCGGCGGCTACAATGAGCAGTTCTTC	CASSLGGGYNEQFF
TRBD2	17	few	TRBJ2-2	TRBV12-3/TRBV12-4	TGTGCCAGCAGGACCCTGGCCGGGACTACGAACACCGGGGAGCTGTTTTTT	CASRTLAGTTNTGELFF
-	16	many	TRBJ2-7	TRBV20-1	TGCAGTGCTAGAAACGTTGGCGGACCGACACCCTACGAGCAGTACTTC	CSARNVGGPTPYEQYF
TRBD1	15	few	TRBJ1-6	TRBV3-1	TGTGCCAGCAGCCGGAAGGGGACAGCTGCTTCACCCCTCCACTTT	CASSRKGTAASPLHF
-	15	few	TRBJ1-4	TRBV24-1	TGTGCCACCAGTGATTCACCCCCGGCGAATGAAAAACTGTTTTTT	CATSDSPPANEKLFF
-	12	-	TRBJ2-3	TRBV12-3/TRBV12-4	TGTGCCAGCAGCACCGATTGGAATACGCAGTATTTT	CASSTDWNTQYF
TRBD1	14	-	TRBJ1-2	TRBV29-1	TGCAGCGTTCAACCTACAGGGGGCATTCGTGGCTACACCTTC	CSVQPTGGIRGYTF
-	13	few	TRBJ1-2	TRBV21-1	TGTGCCAAACGGGAGACGTCCTACTATGGCTACACCTTC	CAKRETSYYGYTF
-	14	-	TRBJ1-2	TRBV7-9	TGTGCCAGCAGCTTAGGCGAGTGGTCCCCTGGCTACACCTTC	CASSLGEWSPGYTF
TRBD1	18	-	TRBJ2-3	TRBV24-1	TGTGCCACCCCGGGACAGGGGGCGACTAGGGCTAGCACAGATACGCAGTATTTT	CATPGQGATRASTDTQYF
-	17	-	TRBJ1-6	TRBV3-1	TGTGCCAGCAGCCAAGATTGGCTCGCGAATTATAATTCACCCCTCCACTTT	CASSQDWLANYNSPLHF
-	13	-	TRBJ1-1	TRBV9	TGTGCCAGCAGCCGCGACCGAGACACTGAAGCTTTCTTT	CASSRDRDTEAFF
TRBD1	13	-	TRBJ1-1	TRBV24-1	TGTGCCACCAGTGAAGCCGGGACAGCTGAAGCTTTCTTT	CATSEAGTAEAFF
-	16	-	TRBJ2-4	TRBV12-3/TRBV12-4	TGTGCCAGCAGTTTTAAGCAGGGAAGAGCCAAAAACATTCAGTACTTC	CASSFKQGRAKNIQYF
-	15	few	TRBJ1-3	TRBV10-3	TGTGCCATCAGGCATAGGGGACCAACTGGAAACACCATATATTTT	CAIRHRGPTGNTIYF
-	13	-	TRBJ2-1	TRBV5-1	TGCGCCAGCAGCTTACCCCAGGGCTATGAGCAGTTCTTC	CASSLPQGYEQFF
TRBD2	16	few	TRBJ2-3	TRBV6-5	TGTGCCAGCAGACGAATAGGGACTAGCGACACAGATACGCAGTATTTT	CASRRIGTSDTDTQYF
-	11	-	TRBJ2-2	TRBV20-1	TGCAGTGCTAGATCCCCCGGGGAGCTGTTTTTT	CSARSPGELFF
-	14	-	TRBJ2-7	TRBV28	TGTGCCAGCAGTTCTGTACGCCGGCAAAGGCAGCAGTACTTC	CASSSVRRQRQQYF
-	15	few	TRBJ2-7	TRBV6-6	TGTGCCAGCAGACCGGGATACAGGGATTCCTACGAGCAGTACTTC	CASRPGYRDSYEQYF
-	12	-	TRBJ2-7	TRBV20-1	TGCAGTGTAGGACAGTCTTCTAACGAGCAGTACTTC	CSVGQSSNEQYF
-	14	-	TRBJ1-2	TRBV20-1	TGCAGTGCTAGACATAGCCCCTCGACACGGGGCTACACCTTC	CSARHSPSTRGYTF
-	14	few	TRBJ2-7	TRBV15	TGTGCCACCAGCAGACCGGACTCGCTGGACGAGCAGTACTTC	CATSRPDSLDEQYF
-	16	-	TRBJ1-5	TRBV20-1	TGCAGTGCAAGTAGGGGGGGTCCCCTAAGCAATCAGCCCCAGCATTTT	CSASRGGPLSNQPQHF
-	14	-	TRBJ2-7	TRBV27	TGTGCCAGCAGTCTACGGATAACCTCCTACGAGCAGTACTTC	CASSLRITSYEQYF
-	13	few	TRBJ1-2	TRBV12-3/TRBV12-4	TGTGCCAGCAGACTGAGACAGGACTATGGCTACACCTTC	CASRLRQDYGYTF
-	12	once	TRBJ2-4	TRBV24-1	TGTGCCACCAGTGACTTCAGGGGCCCCCAGTACTTC	CATSDFRGPQYF
-	16	once	TRBJ2-3	TRBV5-1	TGCGCCAGCAGCGCCCATTTGGGTATAGCCACAGATACGCAGTATTTT	CASSAHLGIATDTQYF
-	13	-	TRBJ2-3	TRBV28	TGTGCCAGCGGAGCCGGGGGAAAAGATACGCAGTATTTT	CASGAGGKDTQYF
TRBD1	15	-	TRBJ1-1	TRBV2	TGTGCCAGCAGTGGTGGACAGGCCGTGAACACTGAAGCTTTCTTT	CASSGGQAVNTEAFF
-	12	-	TRBJ2-7	TRBV6-2/TRBV6-3	TGTGCCAGCGGCTTTCCAGCCTACGAGCAGTACTTC	CASGFPAYEQYF
-	13	-	TRBJ1-5	TRBV7-2	TGTGCCAGCAGCTATAGACTGGATCAGCCCCAGCATTTT	CASSYRLDQPQHF
-	17	-	TRBJ2-1	TRBV5-1	TGCGCCAGCAGCTCGAACCCAACTAGCCCCCTCTACAATGAGCAGTTCTTC	CASSSNPTSPLYNEQFF
-	14	-	TRBJ2-1	TRBV12-3/TRBV12-4	TGTGCCAGCAGTTTACGAAGGTTTGGTGATGAGCAGTTCTTC	CASSLRRFGDEQFF
TRBD1	14	-	TRBJ1-6	TRBV15	TGTGCCACCAGCATCCAGGGGGCTGTACACACCCTCCACTTT	CATSIQGAVHTLHF
TRBD1	14	-	TRBJ1-1	TRBV6-5	TGTGCCAGCAGTTCTACAGGGGGACACACTGAAGCTTTCTTT	CASSSTGGHTEAFF
-	17	-	TRBJ2-1	TRBV11-2	TGTGCCAGCAGCCTCCAGGGCCGGGTAAGGGGGTACAATGAGCAGTTCTTC	CASSLQGRVRGYNEQFF
-	11	-	TRBJ1-5	TRBV16	TGTGCCAGCAGCCAAGGACAGCCCCAGCATTTT	CASSQGQPQHF
-	15	-	TRBJ1-1	TRBV24-1	TGTGCCACCAGTCCCCGCCAGGGGAAAAACACTGAAGCTTTCTTT	CATSPRQGKNTEAFF
-	16	few	TRBJ1-4	TRBV7-6	TGTGCCAGCAGCTTAGTCCGGGGGGCAGGGAATGAAAAACTGTTTTTT	CASSLVRGAGNEKLFF
TRBD1	15	-	TRBJ2-7	TRBV20-1	TGCAGTGCTAGTTATCCCAGGGGGCACTCCTACGAGCAGTACTTC	CSASYPRGHSYEQYF
-	10	many	TRBJ2-5	TRBV25-1	TGTGCCAGCAGTTTGGAGACCCAGTACTTC	CASSLETQYF
TRBD2	15	-	TRBJ2-2	TRBV6-6	TGTGCCAGCAGTTACTCGCGGGAGGGCCCCGGGGAGCTGTTTTTT	CASSYSREGPGELFF
TRBD2	16	-	TRBJ2-1	TRBV5-6	TGTGCCAGCAGCTTTCCCCCCGGGACTAGCACCAATGAGCAGTTCTTC	CASSFPPGTSTNEQFF
-	15	-	TRBJ1-3	TRBV7-2	TGTGCCAGCAGCTCACAGGCCTTCTCTGGAAACACCATATATTTT	CASSSQAFSGNTIYF
-	17	few	TRBJ1-1	TRBV5-1	TGCGCCAGCAGCACCCCCGGGACACCGATTTGGGGCACTGAAGCTTTCTTT	CASSTPGTPIWGTEAFF
-	14	-	TRBJ1-5	TRBV20-1	TGCAGTGCTAGAGATAGGGCTAGCAATCAGCCCCAGCATTTT	CSARDRASNQPQHF